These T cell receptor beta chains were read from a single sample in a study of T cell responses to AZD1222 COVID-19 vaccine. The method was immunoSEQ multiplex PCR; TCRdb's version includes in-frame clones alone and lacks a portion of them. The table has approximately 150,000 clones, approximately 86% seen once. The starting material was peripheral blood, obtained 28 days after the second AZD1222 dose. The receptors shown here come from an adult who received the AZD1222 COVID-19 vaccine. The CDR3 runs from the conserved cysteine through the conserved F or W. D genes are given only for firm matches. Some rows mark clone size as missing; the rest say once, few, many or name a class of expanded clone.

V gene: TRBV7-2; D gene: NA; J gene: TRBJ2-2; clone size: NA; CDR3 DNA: TGTGCCAGCAGCCTAAGACAGGTTGGCGGGGAGCTGTTTTTT; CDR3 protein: CASSLRQVGGELFF
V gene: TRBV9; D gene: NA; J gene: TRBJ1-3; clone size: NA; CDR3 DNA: TGTGCCAGCAGCGTAGACGATCGTGGGCCTTTCTCTGGAAACACCATATATTTT; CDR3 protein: CASSVDDRGPFSGNTIYF
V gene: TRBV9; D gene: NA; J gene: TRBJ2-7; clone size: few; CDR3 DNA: TGTGCCAGCAGCGTTAGCGGGACAGGGTGGGAGCAGTACTTC; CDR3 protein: CASSVSGTGWEQYF
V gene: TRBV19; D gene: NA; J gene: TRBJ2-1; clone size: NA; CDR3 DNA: TGTGCCAGTCGTAGTATAGCCCAGAGAGTAAGCCATGAGCAGTTCTTC; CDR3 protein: CASRSIAQRVSHEQFF
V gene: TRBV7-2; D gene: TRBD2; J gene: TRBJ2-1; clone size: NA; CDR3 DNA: TGTGCCAGCAGCTTAACTCCTAGCGGGGTTGGGAACTACAATGAGCAGTTCTTC; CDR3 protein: CASSLTPSGVGNYNEQFF
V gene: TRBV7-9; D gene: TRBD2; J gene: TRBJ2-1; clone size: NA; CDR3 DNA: TGTGCCAGCAGCCACCGACTAGCTAGTCACAATGAGCAGTTCTTC; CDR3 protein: CASSHRLASHNEQFF
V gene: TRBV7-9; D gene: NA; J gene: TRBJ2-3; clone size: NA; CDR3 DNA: TGTGCCAGCACCTTTGCGACAGGTACCCTACCGCAGTATTTT; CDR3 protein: CASTFATGTLPQYF
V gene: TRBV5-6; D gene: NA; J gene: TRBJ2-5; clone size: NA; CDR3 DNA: TGTGCCAGCAGCCGCGGGGACGGGGTCGGGACCCAGTACTTC; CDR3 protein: CASSRGDGVGTQYF
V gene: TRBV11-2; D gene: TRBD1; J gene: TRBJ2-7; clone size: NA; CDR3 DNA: TGTGCCAGCACCCCAGGGACAGGGGGCGAGCAGTACTTC; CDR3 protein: CASTPGTGGEQYF
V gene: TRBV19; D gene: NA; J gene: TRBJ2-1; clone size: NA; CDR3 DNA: TGTGCCAGTTCCCGGACTCTCGATGAGCAGTTCTTC; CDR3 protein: CASSRTLDEQFF
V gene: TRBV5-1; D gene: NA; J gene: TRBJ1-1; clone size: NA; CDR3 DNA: TGCGCCAGCAGCTCAGGGGACCACACTGAAGCTTTCTTT; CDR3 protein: CASSSGDHTEAFF
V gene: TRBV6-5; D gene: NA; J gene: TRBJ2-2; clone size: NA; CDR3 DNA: TGTGCCAGCACCAGGGTGGGCGGGGAGCTGTTTTTT; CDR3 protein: CASTRVGGELFF
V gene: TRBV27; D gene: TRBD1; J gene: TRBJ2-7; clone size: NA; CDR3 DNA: TGTGCCAGCAGTTTAAAAGGGACAGGGGGCTACGAGCAGTACTTC; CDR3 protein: CASSLKGTGGYEQYF
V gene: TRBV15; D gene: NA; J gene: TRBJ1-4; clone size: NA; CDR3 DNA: TGTGCCACCAGCAGGCCCGGACCAGTTGAAAAACTGTTTTTT; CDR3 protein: CATSRPGPVEKLFF
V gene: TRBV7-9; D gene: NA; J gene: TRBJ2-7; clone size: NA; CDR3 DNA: TGTGCCAGCACCCAAGGGGCGGAGACCTACGAGCAGTACTTC; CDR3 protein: CASTQGAETYEQYF
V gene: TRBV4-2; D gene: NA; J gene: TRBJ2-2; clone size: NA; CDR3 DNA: TGTGCCAGCAGCCAGTGGCTGGGGGGTGGCACCGGGGAGCTGTTTTTT; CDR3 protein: CASSQWLGGGTGELFF
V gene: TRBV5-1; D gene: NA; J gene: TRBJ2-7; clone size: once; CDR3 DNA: TGCGCCAGCAGCTTGTACGACTCGGGCGGCGAGCAGTACTTC; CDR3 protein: CASSLYDSGGEQYF
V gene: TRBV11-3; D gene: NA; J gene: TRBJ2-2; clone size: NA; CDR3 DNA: TGTGCCAGCAGCTCCTTGGGGGGAAACGGGGAGCTGTTTTTT; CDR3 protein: CASSSLGGNGELFF
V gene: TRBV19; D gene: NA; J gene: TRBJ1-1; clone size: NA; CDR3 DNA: TGTGCCAGTAGTTCCAGGGAGCAACCCGAAGCTTTCTTT; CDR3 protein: CASSSREQPEAFF
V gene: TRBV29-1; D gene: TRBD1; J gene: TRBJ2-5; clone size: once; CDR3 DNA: TGCAGCGTTGGACAGGGGACGGGAGAGACCCAGTACTTC; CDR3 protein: CSVGQGTGETQYF
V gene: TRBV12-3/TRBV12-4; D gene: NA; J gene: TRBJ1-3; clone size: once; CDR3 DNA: TGTGCCAGCAGTTTGGGTGGAAACACCATATATTTT; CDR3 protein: CASSLGGNTIYF
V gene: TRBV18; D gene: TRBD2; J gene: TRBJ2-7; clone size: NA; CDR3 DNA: TGTGCCAGCTCACCACCGGAAAGCGGGAGGGTCTACGAGCAGTACTTC; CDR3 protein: CASSPPESGRVYEQYF
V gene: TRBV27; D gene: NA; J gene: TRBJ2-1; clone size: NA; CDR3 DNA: TGTGCCAGCAGTCCAGGGCCCTCCGGCCCTCGGGGGGAGCAGTTCTTC; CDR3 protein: CASSPGPSGPRGEQFF
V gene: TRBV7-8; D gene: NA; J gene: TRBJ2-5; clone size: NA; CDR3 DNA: TGTGCCAGCAGCCCAGACTGGAAAGAGACCCAGTACTTC; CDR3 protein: CASSPDWKETQYF